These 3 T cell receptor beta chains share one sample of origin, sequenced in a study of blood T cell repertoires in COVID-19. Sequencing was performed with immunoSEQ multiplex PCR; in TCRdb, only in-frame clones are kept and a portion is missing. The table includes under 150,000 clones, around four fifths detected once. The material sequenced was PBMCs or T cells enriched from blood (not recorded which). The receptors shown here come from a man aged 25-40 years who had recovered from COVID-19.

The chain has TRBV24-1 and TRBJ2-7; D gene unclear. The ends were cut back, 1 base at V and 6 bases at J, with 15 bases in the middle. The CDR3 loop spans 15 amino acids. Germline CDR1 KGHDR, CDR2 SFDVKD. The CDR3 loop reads CATSDFFSCSCEQYV. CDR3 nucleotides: TGTGCCACCAGTGATTTTTTTAGTTGTAGCTGCGAGCAGTACGTC.

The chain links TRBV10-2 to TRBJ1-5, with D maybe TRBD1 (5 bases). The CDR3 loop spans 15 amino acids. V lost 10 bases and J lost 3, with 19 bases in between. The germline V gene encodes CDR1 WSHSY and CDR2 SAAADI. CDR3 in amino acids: CATRQQDDNNQPQHF. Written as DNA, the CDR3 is TGCGCCACCCGACAGCAGGATGATAACAATCAGCCCCAGCATTTT.

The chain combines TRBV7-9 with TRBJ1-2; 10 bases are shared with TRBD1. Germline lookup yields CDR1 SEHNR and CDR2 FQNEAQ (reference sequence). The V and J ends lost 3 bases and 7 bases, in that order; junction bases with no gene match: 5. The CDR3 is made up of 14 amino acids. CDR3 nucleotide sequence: TGTGCCAGCAGCTTGACCGGGACAGGGGTTGGCTACACCTTC. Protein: CASSLTGTGVGYTF.